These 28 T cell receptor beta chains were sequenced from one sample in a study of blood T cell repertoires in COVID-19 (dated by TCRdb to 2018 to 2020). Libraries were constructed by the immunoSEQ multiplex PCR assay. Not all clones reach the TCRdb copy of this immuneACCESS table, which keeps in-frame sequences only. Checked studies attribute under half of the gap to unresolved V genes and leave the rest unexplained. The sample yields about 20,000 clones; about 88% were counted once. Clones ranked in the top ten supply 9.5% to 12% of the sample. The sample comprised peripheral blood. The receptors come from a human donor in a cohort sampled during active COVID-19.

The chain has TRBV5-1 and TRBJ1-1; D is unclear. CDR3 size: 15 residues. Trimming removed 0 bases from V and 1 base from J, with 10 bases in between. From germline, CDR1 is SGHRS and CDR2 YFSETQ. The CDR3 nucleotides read TGCGCCAGCAGCTTGGCCTGGGCAGCGAACACTGAAGCTTTCTTT. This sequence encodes CASSLAWAANTEAFF.

The CDR3 nucleotides read TGTTCTGGACAGTCGAACACCGGGGAGCTGTTTTTT. Protein sequence: CSGQSNTGELFF. V gene TRBV28 combines with J gene TRBJ2-2; D might be TRBD1 (6 bases). The CDR3 sequence is 12 residues long. In germline, CDR1 is MDHEN, CDR2 SYDVKM.

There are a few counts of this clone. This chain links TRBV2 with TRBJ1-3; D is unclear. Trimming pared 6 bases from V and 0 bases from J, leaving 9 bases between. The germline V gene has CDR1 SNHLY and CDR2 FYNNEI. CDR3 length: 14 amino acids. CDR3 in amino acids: CASSAVSSGNTIYF. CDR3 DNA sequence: TGTGCCAGCAGCGCTGTGAGCTCTGGAAACACCATATATTTT.

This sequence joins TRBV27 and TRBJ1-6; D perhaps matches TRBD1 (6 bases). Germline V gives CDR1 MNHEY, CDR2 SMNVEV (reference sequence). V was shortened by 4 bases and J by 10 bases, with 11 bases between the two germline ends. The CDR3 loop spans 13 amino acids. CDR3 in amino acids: CASSSRGRSPLHF. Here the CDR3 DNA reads TGTGCCAGCAGTTCCAGGGGAAGATCACCCCTCCACTTT.

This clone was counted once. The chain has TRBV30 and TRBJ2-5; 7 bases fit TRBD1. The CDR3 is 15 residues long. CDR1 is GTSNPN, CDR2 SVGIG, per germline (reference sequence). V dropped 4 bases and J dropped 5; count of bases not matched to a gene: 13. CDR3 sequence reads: CAWNRFDRDGETQYF. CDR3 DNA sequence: TGTGCCTGGAATCGGTTCGACAGGGACGGGGAGACCCAGTACTTC.

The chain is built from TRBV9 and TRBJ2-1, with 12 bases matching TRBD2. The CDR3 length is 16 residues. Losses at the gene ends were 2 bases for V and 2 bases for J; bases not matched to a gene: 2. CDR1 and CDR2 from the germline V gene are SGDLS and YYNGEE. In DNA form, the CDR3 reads TGTGCCAGCAGCGTGACTAGCGGGAGTACCTACAATGAGCAGTTCTTC. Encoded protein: CASSVTSGSTYNEQFF. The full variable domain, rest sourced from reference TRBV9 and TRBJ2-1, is DSGVTQTPKHLITATGQRVTLRCSPRSGDLSVYWYQQSLDQGLQFLIQYYNGEERAKGNILERFSAQQFPDLHSELNLSSLELGDSALYFCASSVTSGSTYNEQFFGPGTRLTVL.

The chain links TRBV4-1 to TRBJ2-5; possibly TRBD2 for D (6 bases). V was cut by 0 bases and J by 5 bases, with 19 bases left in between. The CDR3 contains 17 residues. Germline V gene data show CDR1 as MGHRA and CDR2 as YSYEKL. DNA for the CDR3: TGCGCCAGCAGCCAAGAGGGTGGAAGAGGACGGGGGGAGACCCAGTACTTC. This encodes CASSQEGGRGRGETQYF.

CDR3 amino acids: CASSSTGSSSYEQYF. As DNA, the CDR3 is TGCGCCAGCAGCTCGACAGGGTCCAGCTCCTACGAGCAGTACTTC. The chain links TRBV5-1 to TRBJ2-7, with TRBD1 identical over 7 bases. CDR1 and CDR2 (germline): SGHRS, YFSETQ. The V and J ends lost 3 bases and 0 bases, in that order; junction bases with no gene match: 6. This CDR3 comprises 15 residues. The variable domain in full, with the rest retrieved from reference TRBV5-1 and TRBJ2-7, is KAGVTQTPRYLIKTRGQQVTLSCSPISGHRSVSWYQQTPGQGLQFLFEYFSETQRNKGNFPGRFSGRQFSNSRSEMNVSTLELGDSALYLCASSSTGSSSYEQYFGPGTRLTVT.

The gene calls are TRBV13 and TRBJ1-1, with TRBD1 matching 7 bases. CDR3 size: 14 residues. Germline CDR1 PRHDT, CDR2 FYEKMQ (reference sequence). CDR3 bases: TGTGCAGCAAAGGAAGAACAGGGGATCACTGAAGCTTTCTTT. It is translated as CAAKEEQGITEAFF.

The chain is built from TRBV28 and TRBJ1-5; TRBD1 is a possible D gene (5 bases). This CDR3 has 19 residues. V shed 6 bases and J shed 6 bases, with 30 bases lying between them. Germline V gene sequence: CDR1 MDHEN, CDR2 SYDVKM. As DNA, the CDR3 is TGTGCCAGCAGCCGAAGGGCCGGAGCACGCATCACAAGGGGTCAGCCCCAGCATTTT. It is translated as CASSRRAGARITRGQPQHF. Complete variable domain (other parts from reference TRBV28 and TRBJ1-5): DVKVTQSSRYLVKRTGEKVFLECVQDMDHENMFWYRQDPGLGLRLIYFSYDVKMKEKGDIPEGYSVSREKKERFSLILESASTNQTSMYLCASSRRAGARITRGQPQHFGDGTRLSIL.

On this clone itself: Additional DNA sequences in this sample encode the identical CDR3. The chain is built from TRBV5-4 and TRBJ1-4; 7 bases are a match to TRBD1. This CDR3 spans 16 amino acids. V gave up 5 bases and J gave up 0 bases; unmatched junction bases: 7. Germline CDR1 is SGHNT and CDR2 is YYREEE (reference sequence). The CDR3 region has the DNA TGTGCCAGCAGTCTCGACAGGGCAACAACTAATGAAAAACTGTTTTTT. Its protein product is CASSLDRATTNEKLFF.

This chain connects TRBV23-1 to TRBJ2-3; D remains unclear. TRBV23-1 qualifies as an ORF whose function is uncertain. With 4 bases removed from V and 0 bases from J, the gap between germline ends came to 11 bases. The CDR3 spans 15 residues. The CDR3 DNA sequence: TGCGCCAGCAGTCCCAAGGAGTCTAGCACAGATACGCAGTATTTT. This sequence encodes CASSPKESSTDTQYF.

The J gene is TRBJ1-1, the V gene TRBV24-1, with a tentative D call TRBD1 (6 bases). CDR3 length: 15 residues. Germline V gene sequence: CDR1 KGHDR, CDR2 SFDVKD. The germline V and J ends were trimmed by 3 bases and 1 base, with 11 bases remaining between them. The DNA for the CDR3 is TGTGCCACCAGTGATGGGACACGCCAGAACACTGAAGCTTTCTTT. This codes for CATSDGTRQNTEAFF.

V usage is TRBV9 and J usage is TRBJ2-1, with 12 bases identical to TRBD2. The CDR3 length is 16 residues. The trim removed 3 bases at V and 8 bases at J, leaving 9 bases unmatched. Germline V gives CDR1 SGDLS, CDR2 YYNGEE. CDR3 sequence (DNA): TGTGCCAGCAGCGGCCTATCTACTAGCGGGGGGTATGAGCAGTTCTTC. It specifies CASSGLSTSGGYEQFF.

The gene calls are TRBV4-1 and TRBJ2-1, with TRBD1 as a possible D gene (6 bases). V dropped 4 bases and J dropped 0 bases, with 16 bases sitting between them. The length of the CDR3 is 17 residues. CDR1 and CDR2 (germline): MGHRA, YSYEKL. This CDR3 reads CASSRGQAASSYNEQFF. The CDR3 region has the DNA TGCGCCAGCAGCCGGGGGCAAGCGGCTAGCTCCTACAATGAGCAGTTCTTC.

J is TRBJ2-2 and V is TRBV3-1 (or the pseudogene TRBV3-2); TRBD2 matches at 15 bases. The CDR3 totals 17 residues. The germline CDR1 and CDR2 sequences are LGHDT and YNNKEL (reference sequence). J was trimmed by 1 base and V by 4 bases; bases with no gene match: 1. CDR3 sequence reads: CASSRGLAGGNTGELFF. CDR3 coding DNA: TGTGCCAGCAGCCGGGGACTAGCGGGAGGGAACACCGGGGAGCTGTTTTTT.

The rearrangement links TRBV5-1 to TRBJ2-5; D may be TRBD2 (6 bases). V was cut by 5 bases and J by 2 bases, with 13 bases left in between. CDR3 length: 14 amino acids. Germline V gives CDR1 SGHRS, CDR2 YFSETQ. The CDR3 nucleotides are TGCGCCAGCAGGGAGACCGGGACTCAAGAGACCCAGTACTTC. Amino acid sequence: CASRETGTQETQYF.

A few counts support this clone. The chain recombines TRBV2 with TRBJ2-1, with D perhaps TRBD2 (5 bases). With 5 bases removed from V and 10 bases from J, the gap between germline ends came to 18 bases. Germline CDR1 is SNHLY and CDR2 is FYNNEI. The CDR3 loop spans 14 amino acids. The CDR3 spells CASSSGYIEGEQFF. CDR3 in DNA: TGTGCCAGCAGTTCCGGATACATTGAGGGCGAGCAGTTCTTC.

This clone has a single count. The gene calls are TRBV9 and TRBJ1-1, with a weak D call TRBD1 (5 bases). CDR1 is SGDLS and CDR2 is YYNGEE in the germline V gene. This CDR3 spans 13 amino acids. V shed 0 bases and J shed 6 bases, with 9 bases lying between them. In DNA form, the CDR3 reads TGTGCCAGCAGCGTAGACGGAGGGGCTGAAGCTTTCTTT. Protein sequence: CASSVDGGAEAFF.

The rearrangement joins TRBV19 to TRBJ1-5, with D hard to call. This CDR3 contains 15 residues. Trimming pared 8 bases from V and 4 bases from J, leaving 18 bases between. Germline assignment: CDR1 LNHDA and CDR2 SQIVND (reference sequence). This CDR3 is CASSSTPGLNQPQHF. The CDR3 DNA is TGTGCCAGTTCCTCGACACCGGGATTGAATCAGCCCCAGCATTTT.

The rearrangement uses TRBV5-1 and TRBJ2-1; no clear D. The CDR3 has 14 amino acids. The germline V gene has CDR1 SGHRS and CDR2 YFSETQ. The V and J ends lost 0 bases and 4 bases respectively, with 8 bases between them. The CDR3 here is CASSLEPVYNEQFF. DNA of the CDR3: TGCGCCAGCAGCTTGGAACCGGTATACAATGAGCAGTTCTTC.

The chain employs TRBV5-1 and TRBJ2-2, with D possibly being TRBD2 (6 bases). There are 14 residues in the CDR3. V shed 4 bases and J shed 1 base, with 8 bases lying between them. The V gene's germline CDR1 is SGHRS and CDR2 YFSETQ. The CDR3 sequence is CASSDSGNTGELFF. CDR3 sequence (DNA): TGCGCCAGCAGCGATAGCGGGAACACCGGGGAGCTGTTTTTT.

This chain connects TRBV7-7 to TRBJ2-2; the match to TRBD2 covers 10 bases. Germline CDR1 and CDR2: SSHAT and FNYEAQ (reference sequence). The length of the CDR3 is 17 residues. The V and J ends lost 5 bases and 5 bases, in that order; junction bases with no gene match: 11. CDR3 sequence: CASSRTLAGGGTGELFF. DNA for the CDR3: TGTGCCAGCAGCCGAACCTTAGCGGGAGGTGGGACCGGGGAGCTGTTTTTT.

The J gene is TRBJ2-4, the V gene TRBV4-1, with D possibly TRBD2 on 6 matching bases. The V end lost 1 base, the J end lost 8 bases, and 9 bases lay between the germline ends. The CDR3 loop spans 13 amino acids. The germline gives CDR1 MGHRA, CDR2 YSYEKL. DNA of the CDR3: TGCGCCAGCAGCCAAGGGGAGGTCGACATTCAGTACTTC. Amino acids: CASSQGEVDIQYF.

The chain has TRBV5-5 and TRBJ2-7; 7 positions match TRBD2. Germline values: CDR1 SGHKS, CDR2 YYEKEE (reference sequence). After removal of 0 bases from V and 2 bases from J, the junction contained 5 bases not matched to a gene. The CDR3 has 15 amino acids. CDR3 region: CASSLESSGPYEQYF. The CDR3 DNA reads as TGTGCCAGCAGCTTGGAATCTAGCGGCCCCTACGAGCAGTACTTC.

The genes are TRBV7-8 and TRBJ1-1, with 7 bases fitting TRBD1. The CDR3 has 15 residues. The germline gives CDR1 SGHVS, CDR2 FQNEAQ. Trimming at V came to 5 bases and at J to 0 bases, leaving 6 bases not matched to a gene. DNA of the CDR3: TGTGCCAGCAGCCCCCTGGACAGGTTGAACACTGAAGCTTTCTTT. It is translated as CASSPLDRLNTEAFF. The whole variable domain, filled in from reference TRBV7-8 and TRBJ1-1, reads GAGVSQSPRYKVAKRGQDVALRCDPISGHVSLFWYQQALGQGPEFLTYFQNEAQLDKSGLPSDRFFAERPEGSVSTLKIQRTQQEDSAVYLCASSPLDRLNTEAFFGQGTRLTVV.

This chain's CDR3 is CAWSRLAAYEQYF. The CDR3, as DNA: TGTGCCTGGAGCAGACTAGCGGCCTACGAGCAGTACTTC. The chain couples TRBV30 to TRBJ2-7; 9 bases are a match to TRBD2. Germline assignment: CDR1 GTSNPN and CDR2 SVGIG (reference sequence). The CDR3 contains 13 residues. V was clipped by 3 bases and J by 2 bases; unmatched bases: 2.

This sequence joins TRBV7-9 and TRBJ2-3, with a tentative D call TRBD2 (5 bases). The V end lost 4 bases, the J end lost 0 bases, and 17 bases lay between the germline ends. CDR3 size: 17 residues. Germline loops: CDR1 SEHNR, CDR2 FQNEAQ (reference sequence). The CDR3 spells CASSSEDFGESTDTQYF. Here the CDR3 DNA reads TGTGCCAGCAGCTCAGAGGACTTTGGAGAGAGCACAGATACGCAGTATTTT.